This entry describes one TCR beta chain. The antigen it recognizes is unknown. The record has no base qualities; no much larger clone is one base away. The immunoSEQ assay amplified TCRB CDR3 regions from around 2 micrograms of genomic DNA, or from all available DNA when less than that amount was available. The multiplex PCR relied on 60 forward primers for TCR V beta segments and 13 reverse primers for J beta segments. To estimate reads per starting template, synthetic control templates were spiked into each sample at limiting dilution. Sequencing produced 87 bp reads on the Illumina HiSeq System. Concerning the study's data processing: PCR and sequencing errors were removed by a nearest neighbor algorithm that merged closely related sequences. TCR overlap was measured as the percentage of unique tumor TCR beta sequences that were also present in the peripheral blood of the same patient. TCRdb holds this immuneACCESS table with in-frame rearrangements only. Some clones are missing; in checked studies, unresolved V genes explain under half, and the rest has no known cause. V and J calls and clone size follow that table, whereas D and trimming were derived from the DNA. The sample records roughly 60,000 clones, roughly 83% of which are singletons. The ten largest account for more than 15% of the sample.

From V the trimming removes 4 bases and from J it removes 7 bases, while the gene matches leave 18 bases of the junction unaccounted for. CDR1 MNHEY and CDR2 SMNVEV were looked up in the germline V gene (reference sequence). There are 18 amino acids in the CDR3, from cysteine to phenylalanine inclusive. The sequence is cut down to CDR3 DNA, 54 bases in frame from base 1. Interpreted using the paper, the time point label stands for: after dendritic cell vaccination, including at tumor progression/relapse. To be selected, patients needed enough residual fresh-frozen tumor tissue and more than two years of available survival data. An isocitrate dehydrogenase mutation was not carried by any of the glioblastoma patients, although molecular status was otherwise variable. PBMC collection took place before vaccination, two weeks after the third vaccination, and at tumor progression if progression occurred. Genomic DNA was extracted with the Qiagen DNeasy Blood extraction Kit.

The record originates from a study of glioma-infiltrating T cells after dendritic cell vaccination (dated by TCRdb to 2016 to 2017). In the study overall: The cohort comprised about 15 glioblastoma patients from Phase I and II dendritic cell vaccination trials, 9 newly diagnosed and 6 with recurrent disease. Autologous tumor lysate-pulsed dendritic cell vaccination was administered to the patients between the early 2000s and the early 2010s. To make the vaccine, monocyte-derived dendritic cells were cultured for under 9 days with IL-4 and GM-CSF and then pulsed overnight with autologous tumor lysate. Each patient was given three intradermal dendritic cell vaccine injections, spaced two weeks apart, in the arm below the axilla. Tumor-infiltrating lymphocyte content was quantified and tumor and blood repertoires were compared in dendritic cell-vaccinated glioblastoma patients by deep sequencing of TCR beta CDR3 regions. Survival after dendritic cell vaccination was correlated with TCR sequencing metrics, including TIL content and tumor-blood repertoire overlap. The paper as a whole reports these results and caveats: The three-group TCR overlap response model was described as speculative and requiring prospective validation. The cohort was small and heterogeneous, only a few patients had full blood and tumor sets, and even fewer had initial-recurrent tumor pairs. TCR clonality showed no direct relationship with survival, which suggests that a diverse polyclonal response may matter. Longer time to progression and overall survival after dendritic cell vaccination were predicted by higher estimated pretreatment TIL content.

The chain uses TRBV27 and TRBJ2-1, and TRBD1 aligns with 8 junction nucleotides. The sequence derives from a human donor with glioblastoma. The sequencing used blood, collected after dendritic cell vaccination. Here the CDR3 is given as CASSSNRPDRGWTNEQFF. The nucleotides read TGTGCCAGCAGTTCCAACCGTCCCGACAGGGGATGGACGAATGAGCAGTTCTTC.